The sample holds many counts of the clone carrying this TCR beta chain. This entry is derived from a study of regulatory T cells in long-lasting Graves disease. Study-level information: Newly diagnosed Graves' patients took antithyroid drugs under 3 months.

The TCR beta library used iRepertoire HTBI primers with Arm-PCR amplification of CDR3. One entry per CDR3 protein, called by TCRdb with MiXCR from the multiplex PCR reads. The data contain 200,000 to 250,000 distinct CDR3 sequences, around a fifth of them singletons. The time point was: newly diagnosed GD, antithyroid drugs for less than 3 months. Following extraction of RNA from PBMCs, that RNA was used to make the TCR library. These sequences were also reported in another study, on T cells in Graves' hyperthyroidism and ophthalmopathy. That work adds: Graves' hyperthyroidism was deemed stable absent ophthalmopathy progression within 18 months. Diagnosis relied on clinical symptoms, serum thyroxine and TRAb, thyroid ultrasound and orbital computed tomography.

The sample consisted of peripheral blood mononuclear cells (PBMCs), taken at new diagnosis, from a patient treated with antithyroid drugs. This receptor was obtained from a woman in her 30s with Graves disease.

CDR3 sequence (DNA): TGTGCCAGCAGCCCGGGACAATCCGAGACCCAGTACTTC. Protein product: CASSPGQSETQYF. The V call is TRBV11-2, the J call TRBJ2-5, with D possibly being TRBD1 (6 bases). Between the trimmed V and J ends, which lost 5 bases and 5 bases, there was a span of 12 bases. CDR3 size: 13 residues. Germline values: CDR1 SGHAT, CDR2 FQNNGV.